This T cell receptor beta chain was identified during a study of shared clonotypes between healthy human individuals. Trimming left V 10 bases short and J 3 bases short, with 9 bases between. This CDR3 comprises 12 residues. CDR1 is MDHEN, CDR2 SYDVKM, per germline. The repertoire was sequenced with immunoSEQ multiplex PCR; TCRdb's copy has only in-frame clones and lacks some. The sample holds some 1,400,000 clones, roughly 97% seen once. This TCR was sampled from a man aged 25-45 years in good health. The specimen was naive CD4+ T cells sorted from blood. The subset denotes: CD45RA+ positively selected. This chain connects TRBV28 to TRBJ2-2, with D possibly being TRBD2 (5 bases). The CDR3 coding sequence is TGTGCCACCCAGCGGTACACCGGGGAGCTGTTTTTT. Its translation: CATQRYTGELFF.